This T cell receptor beta chain was documented in a study of control samples from healthy donors and cancer patients. V gave up 6 bases and J gave up 1 base, with 15 bases separating them. The CDR3 spans 15 residues. Looked up from germline, CDR1 is MNHEY and CDR2 is SVGAGI. Only in-frame clones appear in the TCRdb table, and some are missing; sequencing was by immunoSEQ multiplex PCR. The repertoire holds 100,000 to 150,000 clones, more than 85% seen once, with roughly 8.6% in the top ten. V and J are TRBV6-5 and TRBJ1-2; the D gene is possibly TRBD1 (5 bases). Source material: blood. The sequence came from a man aged 18 to 30 in good health. The CDR3 DNA is TGTGCCAGCAGCCAGGGACGGGGCCATAACTATGGCTACACCTTC. It codes for CASSQGRGHNYGYTF.